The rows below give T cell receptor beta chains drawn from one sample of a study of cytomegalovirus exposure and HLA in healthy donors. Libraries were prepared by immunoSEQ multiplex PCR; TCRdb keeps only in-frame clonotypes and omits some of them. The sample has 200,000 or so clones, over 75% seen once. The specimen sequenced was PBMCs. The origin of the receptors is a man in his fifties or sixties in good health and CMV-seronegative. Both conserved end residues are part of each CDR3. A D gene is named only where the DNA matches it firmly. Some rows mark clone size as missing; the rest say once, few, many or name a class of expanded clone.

TGTGCCAGCAGCGACGGGATTTATAATTCACCCCTCCACTTT CASSDGIYNSPLHF NA TRBJ1-6 NA TRBV9
TGTGCCAGCAGCGGTGCGGGACAGAGCTCTGGAAACACCATATATTTT CASSGAGQSSGNTIYF TRBD1 TRBJ1-3 NA TRBV5-6
TGTGCCAGCAGCACAGGGATAGATACGCAGTATTTT CASSTGIDTQYF NA TRBJ2-3 NA TRBV11-3
TGCGCCAGCAGCCATCCCCAGGGTTCCCTTGGACGGAACACTGAAGCTTTCTTT CASSHPQGSLGRNTEAFF NA TRBJ1-1 few TRBV4-1
TGCGCCAGCAGCCCTTCTGGAAACACCATATATTTT CASSPSGNTIYF NA TRBJ1-3 NA TRBV5-1
TGTGCCAGCAGCTTACGCCAAAGGGGACAGGGGCCAGATACGCAGTATTTT CASSLRQRGQGPDTQYF TRBD1 TRBJ2-3 NA TRBV7-3
TGTGCCATCGCCAGGGAATACAATGAGCAGTTCTTC CAIAREYNEQFF NA TRBJ2-1 NA TRBV10-3
TGTGCCAGTAGTACGTTCCAGGGGGCCTCCTACGAGCAGTACTTC CASSTFQGASYEQYF TRBD1 TRBJ2-7 NA TRBV19
TGCGCCAGCAGTGTTGGAGGGAACACCGGGGAGCTGTTTTTT CASSVGGNTGELFF NA TRBJ2-2 NA TRBV10-1
TGTGCCAGTAATCCAGGCGATTCACCCCTCCACTTT CASNPGDSPLHF NA TRBJ1-6 NA TRBV19
TGTGCCAGCAGCTTAGACGGACTTCCTGATAATACGCAGTATTTT CASSLDGLPDNTQYF NA TRBJ2-3 NA TRBV7-8
TGCAGTGCCGGACAGCCCGCTGAAGCTTTCTTT CSAGQPAEAFF NA TRBJ1-1 NA TRBV20-1
TGTGCCAGCAGCTTCCAGGACAGCTCTGGAAACACCATATATTTT CASSFQDSSGNTIYF NA TRBJ1-3 medium-sized TRBV7-2
TGTGCCAGCAGCGGGACAGGGGGAACCTCGGGCGAGCAGTACTTC CASSGTGGTSGEQYF TRBD1 TRBJ2-7 NA TRBV5-5
TGCGCCAGCAGCTTGTTGGGACAGGGGACACCACAGGAAGAGACCCAGTACTTC CASSLLGQGTPQEETQYF TRBD1 TRBJ2-5 NA TRBV5-1
TGTGCCAGCAGCTTAGGGGGCGGTTCTACCTACGAGCAGTACTTC CASSLGGGSTYEQYF NA TRBJ2-7 NA TRBV7-2
TGCAGTGCCCCCAGGGGCGCGGAAGCTTTCTTT CSAPRGAEAFF NA TRBJ1-1 NA TRBV20-1
TGTGCCAGCAGTTACGGGGCCCCTACAACCGGAAACACCATATATTTT CASSYGAPTTGNTIYF NA TRBJ1-3 NA TRBV6-5
TGTGCCAGCAGTTCCGGGACAGGGGCTTTTGCGGCTTTCTTT CASSSGTGAFAAFF TRBD1 TRBJ1-1 few TRBV25-1
TGTGCCAGCAGCTTATCAGGGGGCGAGCAGTACTTC CASSLSGGEQYF TRBD1 TRBJ2-7 NA TRBV7-8
TGTGCCAGCAGCCTCCGGGAGGGGCTCGAAGCTTTCTTT CASSLREGLEAFF NA TRBJ1-1 NA TRBV7-2
TGTGCCAGCAGCCCGGGGGACCTACCGCATGAAAGACTGTTTTTT CASSPGDLPHERLFF NA TRBJ1-4 once TRBV7-9
TGTGCCACCAGCACCTTGTCGGATACGCAGTATTTT CATSTLSDTQYF NA TRBJ2-3 once TRBV15
TGTGCCATCAGGTGGGGGGACACTGAAGCTTTCTTT CAIRWGDTEAFF NA TRBJ1-1 NA TRBV10-3
TGTGCCGCGAGAAAAGGACTAGCCAAAAACATTCAGTACTTC CAARKGLAKNIQYF NA TRBJ2-4 NA TRBV21-1
TGTGCCAGCAATAGTCGGCGCGGAGATGGCTACACCTTC CASNSRRGDGYTF NA TRBJ1-2 NA TRBV2
TGTGCCAGCAGCGACCGGGACAGGGGAGGCGGGGAGCTGTTTTTT CASSDRDRGGGELFF TRBD1 TRBJ2-2 NA TRBV9
TGTGCCAGCAGTCCCGGACAGGGGGCCCCCTATGGCTACACCTTC CASSPGQGAPYGYTF TRBD1 TRBJ1-2 NA TRBV6-5